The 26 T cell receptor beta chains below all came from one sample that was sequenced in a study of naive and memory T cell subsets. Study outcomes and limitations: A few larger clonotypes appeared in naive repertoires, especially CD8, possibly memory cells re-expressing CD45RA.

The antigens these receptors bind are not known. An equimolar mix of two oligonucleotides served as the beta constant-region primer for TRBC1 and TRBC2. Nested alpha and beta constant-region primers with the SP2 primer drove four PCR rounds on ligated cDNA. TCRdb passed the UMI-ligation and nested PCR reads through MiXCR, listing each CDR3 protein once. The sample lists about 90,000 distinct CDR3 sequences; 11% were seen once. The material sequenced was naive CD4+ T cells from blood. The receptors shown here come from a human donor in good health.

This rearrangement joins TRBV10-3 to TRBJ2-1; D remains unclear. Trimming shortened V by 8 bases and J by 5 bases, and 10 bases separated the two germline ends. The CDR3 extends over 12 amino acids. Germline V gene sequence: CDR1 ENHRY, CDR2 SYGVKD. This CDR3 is CAIRRANNEQFF. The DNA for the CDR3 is TGTGCCATCCGTAGGGCTAACAATGAGCAGTTCTTC.

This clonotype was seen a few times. CDR3 protein: CASSLRGRSYEQYF. DNA of the CDR3: TGTGCCAGCAGCCTTAGGGGGCGCTCGTACGAGCAGTACTTC. The gene calls are TRBV5-6 and TRBJ2-7; 7 bases map to TRBD1. V lost 4 bases to trimming and J lost 4 bases; unmatched junction nucleotides: 8. CDR3 length: 14 residues. CDR1 and CDR2 (germline): SGHDT, YYEEEE. The variable domain in full, completed from reference TRBV5-6 and TRBJ2-7, reads DAGVTQSPTHLIKTRGQQVTLRCSPKSGHDTVSWYQQALGQGPQFIFQYYEEEERQRGNFPDRFSGHQFPNYSSELNVNALLLGDSALYLCASSLRGRSYEQYFGPGTRLTVT.

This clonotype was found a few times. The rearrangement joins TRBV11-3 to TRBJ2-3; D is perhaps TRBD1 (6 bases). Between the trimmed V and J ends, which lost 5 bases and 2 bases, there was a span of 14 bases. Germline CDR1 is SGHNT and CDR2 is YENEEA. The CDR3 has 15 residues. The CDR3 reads CASSRGRGNTDTQYF. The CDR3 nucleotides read TGTGCCAGCAGCCGGGGCAGGGGAAACACAGATACGCAGTATTTT.

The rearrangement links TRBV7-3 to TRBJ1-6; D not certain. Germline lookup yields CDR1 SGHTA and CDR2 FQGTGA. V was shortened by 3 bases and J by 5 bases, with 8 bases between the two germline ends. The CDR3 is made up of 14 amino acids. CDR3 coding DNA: TGTGCCAGCAGCTTGGGTCCCAATAATTCACCCCTCCACTTT. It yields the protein CASSLGPNNSPLHF.

CDR3 in amino acids: CASTSGGGGNTIYF. CDR3 DNA: TGTGCCAGCACGAGTGGAGGTGGTGGAAACACCATATATTTT. The chain has TRBV12-3 or TRBV12-4 and TRBJ1-3; D unclear. The ends were cut back, 7 bases at V and 3 bases at J, with 13 bases in the middle. The CDR3 has 14 residues.

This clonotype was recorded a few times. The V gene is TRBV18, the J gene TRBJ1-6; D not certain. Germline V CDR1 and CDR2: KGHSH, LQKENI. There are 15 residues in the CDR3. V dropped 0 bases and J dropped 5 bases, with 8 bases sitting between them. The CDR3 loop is CASSPPGRNNSPLHF. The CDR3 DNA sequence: TGTGCCAGCTCACCACCGGGGAGAAATAATTCACCCCTCCACTTT.

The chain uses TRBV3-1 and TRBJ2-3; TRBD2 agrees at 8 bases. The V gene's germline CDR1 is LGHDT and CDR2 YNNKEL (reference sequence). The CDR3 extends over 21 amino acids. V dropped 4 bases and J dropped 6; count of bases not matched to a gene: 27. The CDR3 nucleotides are TGTGCCAGCAGCCCCTACCCGGATCCCGCCGCCCTCGGGGGGGCAAAGGATACGCAGTATTTT. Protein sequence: CASSPYPDPAALGGAKDTQYF.

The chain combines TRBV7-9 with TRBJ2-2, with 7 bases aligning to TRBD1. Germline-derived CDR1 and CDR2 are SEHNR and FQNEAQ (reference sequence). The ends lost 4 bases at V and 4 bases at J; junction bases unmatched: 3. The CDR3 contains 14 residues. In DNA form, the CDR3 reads TGTGCCAGCAGCTCGTCAGGGGGCACCGGGGAGCTGTTTTTT. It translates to CASSSSGGTGELFF.

CDR3 bases: TGTGCCAGCAGTGCCGAGCAGGGGCTAAACAATCAGCCCCAGCATTTT. Protein product: CASSAEQGLNNQPQHF. The gene calls are TRBV6-1 and TRBJ1-5, with a possible D match to TRBD1 (6 bases). The CDR3 contains 16 residues. Germline values: CDR1 MNHNS, CDR2 SASEGT. V lost 4 bases and J 3 bases, leaving 16 bases between the germline ends.

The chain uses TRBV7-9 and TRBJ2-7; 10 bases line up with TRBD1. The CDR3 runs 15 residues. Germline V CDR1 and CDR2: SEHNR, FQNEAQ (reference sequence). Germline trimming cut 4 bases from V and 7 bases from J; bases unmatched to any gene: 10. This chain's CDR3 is CASSSGTTGGGEQYF. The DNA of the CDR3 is TGTGCCAGCAGCTCAGGGACGACAGGGGGCGGGGAGCAGTACTTC.

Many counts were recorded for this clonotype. CDR3 loop: CASSYFPGQGINEQFF. The CDR3, as DNA: TGTGCCAGCAGTTACTTCCCGGGACAGGGCATCAATGAGCAGTTCTTC. V and J are TRBV6-5 and TRBJ2-1, with 9 bases that match TRBD1. CDR1 MNHEY and CDR2 SVGAGI come from the germline V gene. The CDR3 spans 16 residues. Trimming took 1 base from V and 6 from J; bases not matched to a gene: 7.

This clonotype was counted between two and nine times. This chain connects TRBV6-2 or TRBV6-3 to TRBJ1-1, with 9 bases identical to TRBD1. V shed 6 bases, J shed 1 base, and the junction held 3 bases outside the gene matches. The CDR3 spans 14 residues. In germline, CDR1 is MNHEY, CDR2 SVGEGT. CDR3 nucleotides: TGTGCCAGCAGCCTACAGGGGGCGAACACTGAAGCTTTCTTT. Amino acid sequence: CASSLQGANTEAFF.

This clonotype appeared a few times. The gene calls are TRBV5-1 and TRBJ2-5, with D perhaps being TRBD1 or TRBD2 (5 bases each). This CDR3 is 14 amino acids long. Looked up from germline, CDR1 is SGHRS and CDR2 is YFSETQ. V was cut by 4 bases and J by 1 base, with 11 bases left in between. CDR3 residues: CASSQRDLQETQYF. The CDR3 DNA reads TGCGCCAGCAGCCAACGGGACCTCCAAGAGACCCAGTACTTC. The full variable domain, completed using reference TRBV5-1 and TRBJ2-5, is KAGVTQTPRYLIKTRGQQVTLSCSPISGHRSVSWYQQTPGQGLQFLFEYFSETQRNKGNFPGRFSGRQFSNSRSEMNVSTLELGDSALYLCASSQRDLQETQYFGPGTRLLVL.

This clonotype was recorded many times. CDR3 sequence reads: CASSPGMEGSTEFF. In DNA, the CDR3 is TGCGCCAGCAGTCCGGGAATGGAGGGTTCCACTGAGTTCTTC. The chain carries TRBV5-1 and TRBJ2-1; D may be TRBD2 (6 bases). Trimming removed 5 bases from V and 14 bases from J, with 23 bases in between. The length of the CDR3 is 14 residues. CDR1 and CDR2 from the germline V gene are SGHRS and YFSETQ.

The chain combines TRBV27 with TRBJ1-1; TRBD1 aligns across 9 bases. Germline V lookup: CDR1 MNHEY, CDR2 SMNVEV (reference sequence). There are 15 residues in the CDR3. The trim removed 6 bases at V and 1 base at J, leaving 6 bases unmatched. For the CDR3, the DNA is TGTGCCAGCAGACGGGACAGGGTTTCGAACACTGAAGCTTTCTTT. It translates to CASRRDRVSNTEAFF.

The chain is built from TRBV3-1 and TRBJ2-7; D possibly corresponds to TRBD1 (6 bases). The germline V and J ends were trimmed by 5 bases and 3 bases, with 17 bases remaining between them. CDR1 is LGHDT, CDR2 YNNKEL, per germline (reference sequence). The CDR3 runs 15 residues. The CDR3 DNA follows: TGTGCCAGCAGCTCAACTCCCACAGGGTTCTACGAGCAGTACTTC. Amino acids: CASSSTPTGFYEQYF.

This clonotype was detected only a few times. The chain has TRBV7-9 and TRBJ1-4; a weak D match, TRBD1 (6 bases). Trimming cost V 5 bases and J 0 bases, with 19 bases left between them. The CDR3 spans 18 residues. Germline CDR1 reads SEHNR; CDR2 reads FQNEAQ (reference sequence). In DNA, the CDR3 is TGTGCCAGCAGCCTCCAGTATTTAGGGGGGACAACTAATGAAAAACTGTTTTTT. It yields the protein CASSLQYLGGTTNEKLFF.

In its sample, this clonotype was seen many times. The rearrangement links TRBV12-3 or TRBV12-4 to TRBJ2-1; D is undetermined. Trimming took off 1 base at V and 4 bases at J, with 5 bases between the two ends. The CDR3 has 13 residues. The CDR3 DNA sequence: TGTGCCAGCAGTTTAGTACAGTACAATGAGCAGTTCTTC. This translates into CASSLVQYNEQFF.

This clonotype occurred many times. The CDR3 nucleotides read TGCAGTGCCTGGACTAGCGGTTACAATGAGCAGTTCTTC. Its translation is CSAWTSGYNEQFF. The rearrangement joins TRBV20-1 to TRBJ2-1, with 10 bases aligning to TRBD2. This CDR3 contains 13 residues. Trimming at V came to 6 bases and at J to 4 bases, leaving 3 bases not matched to a gene. The germline gives CDR1 DFQATT, CDR2 SNEGSKA (reference sequence).

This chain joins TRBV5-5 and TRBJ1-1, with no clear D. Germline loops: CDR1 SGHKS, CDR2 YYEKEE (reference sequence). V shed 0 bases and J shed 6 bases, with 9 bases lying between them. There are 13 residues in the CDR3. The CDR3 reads CASSLELTSEAFF. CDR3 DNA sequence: TGTGCCAGCAGCTTGGAACTGACGTCTGAAGCTTTCTTT.

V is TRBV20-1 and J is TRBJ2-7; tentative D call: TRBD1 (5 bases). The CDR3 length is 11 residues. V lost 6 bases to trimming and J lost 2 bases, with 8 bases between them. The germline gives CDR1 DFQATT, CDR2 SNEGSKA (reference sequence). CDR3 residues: CSAPDTYEQYF. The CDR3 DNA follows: TGCAGTGCCCCGGACACCTACGAGCAGTACTTC.

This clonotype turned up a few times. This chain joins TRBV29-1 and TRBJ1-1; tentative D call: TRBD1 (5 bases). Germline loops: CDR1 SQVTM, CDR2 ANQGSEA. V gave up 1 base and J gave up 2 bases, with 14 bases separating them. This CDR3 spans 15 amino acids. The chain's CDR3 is CSVEVFGGTNTEAFF. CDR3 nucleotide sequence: TGCAGCGTTGAAGTTTTTGGGGGAACAAACACTGAAGCTTTCTTT. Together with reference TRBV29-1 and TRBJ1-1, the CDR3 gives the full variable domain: SAVISQKPSRDICQRGTSLTIQCQVDSQVTMMFWYRQQPGQSLTLIATANQGSEATYESGFVIDKFPISRPNLTFSTLTVSNMSPEDSSIYLCSVEVFGGTNTEAFFGQGTRLTVV.

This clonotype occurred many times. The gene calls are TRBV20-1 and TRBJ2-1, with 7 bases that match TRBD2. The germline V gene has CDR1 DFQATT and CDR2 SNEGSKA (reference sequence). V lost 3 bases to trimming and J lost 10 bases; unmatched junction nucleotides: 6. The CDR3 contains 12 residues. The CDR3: CSASYGRVEQFF. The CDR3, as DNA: TGCAGTGCTAGCTATGGGAGGGTCGAGCAGTTCTTC.

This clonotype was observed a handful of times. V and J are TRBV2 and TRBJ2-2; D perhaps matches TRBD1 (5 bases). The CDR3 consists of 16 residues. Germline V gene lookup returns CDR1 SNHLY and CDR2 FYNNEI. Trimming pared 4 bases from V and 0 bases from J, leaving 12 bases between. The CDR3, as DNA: TGTGCCAGCAGTGCGGTTAGGGGCCCGAACACCGGGGAGCTGTTTTTT. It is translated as CASSAVRGPNTGELFF.

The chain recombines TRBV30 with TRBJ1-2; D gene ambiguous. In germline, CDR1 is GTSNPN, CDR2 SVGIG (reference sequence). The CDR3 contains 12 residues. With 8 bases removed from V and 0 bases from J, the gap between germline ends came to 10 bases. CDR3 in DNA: TGTGCCGGAAGAAGGTCTAACTATGGCTACACCTTC. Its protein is CAGRRSNYGYTF.

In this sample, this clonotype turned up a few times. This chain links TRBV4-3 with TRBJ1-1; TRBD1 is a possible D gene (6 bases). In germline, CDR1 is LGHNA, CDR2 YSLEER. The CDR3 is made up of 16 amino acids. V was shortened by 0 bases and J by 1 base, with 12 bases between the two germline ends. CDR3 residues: CASSQDGGGPNTEAFF. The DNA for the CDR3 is TGCGCCAGCAGCCAAGACGGAGGGGGGCCGAACACTGAAGCTTTCTTT.